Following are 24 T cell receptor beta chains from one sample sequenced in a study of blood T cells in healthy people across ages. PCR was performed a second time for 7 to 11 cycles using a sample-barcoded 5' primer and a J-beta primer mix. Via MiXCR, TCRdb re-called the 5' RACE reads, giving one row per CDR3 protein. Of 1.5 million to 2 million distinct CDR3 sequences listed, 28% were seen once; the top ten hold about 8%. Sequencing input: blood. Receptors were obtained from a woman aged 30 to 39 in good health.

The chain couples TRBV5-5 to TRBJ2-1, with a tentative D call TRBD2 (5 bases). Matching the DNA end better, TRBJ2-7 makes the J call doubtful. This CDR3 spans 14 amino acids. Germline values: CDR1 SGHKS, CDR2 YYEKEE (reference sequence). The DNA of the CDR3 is TGTGCCAGCAACCGAGGACTGAACTACAATGAGCAGTACTTC. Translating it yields CASNRGLNYNEQYF.

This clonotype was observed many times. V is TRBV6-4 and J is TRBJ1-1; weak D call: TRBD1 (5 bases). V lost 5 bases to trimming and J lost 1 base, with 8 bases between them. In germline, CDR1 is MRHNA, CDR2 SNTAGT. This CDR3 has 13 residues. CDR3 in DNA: TGTGCCAGCAGTCGGACAACGAACACTGAAGCTTTCTTT. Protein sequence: CASSRTTNTEAFF.

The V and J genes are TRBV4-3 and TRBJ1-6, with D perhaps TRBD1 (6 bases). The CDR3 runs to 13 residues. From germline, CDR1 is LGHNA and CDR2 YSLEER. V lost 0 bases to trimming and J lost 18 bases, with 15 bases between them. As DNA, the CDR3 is TGCGCCAGCAGCCAAGATACAGGGAAAGCCCGCCACTTT. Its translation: CASSQDTGKARHF.

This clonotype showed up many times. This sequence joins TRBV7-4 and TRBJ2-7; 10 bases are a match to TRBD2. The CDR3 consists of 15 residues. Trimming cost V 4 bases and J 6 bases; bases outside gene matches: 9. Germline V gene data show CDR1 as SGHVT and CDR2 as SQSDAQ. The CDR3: CASSYEASGSCEQYF. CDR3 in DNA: TGTGCCAGCAGCTATGAGGCTAGCGGGAGTTGCGAGCAGTACTTC.

CDR3 nucleotides: TGTGCCACCAGCAGAGCCGGGACAGCTCGAGAGACCCAGTTCTTC. Translation: CATSRAGTARETQFF. The J gene is TRBJ2-1, the V gene TRBV15, with TRBD1 matching 7 bases. V shed 1 base and J 13 bases; nucleotides not matched to a gene: 13. The germline V gene has CDR1 LNHNV and CDR2 YYDKDF (reference sequence). This CDR3 has 15 residues.

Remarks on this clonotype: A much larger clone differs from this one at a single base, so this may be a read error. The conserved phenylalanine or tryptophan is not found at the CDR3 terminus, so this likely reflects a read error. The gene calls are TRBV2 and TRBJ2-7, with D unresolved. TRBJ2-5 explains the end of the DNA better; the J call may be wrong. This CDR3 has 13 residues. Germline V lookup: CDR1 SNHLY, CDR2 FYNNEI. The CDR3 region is CASSVRWGETQYC. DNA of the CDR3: TGTGCCAGCAGTGTGCGGTGGGGAGAGACCCAGTACTGC.

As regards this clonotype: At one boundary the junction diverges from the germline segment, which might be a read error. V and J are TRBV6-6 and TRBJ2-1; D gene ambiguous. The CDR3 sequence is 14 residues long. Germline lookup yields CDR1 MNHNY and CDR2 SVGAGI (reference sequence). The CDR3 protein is CASSYSQVVNEQVF. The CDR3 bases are TGTGCCAGCAGTTACTCCCAGGTAGTCAATGAGCAGGTCTTC.

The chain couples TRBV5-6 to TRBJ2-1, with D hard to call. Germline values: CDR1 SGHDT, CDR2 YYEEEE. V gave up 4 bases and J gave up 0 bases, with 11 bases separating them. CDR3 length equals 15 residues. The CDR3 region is CASSPSPTSYNEQFF. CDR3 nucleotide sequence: TGTGCCAGCAGCCCGTCTCCTACCTCCTACAATGAGCAGTTCTTC.

The CDR3 loop reads CASSLAKAVHLNNEQFF. For the CDR3, the DNA is TGTGCCAGCAGTTTAGCCAAAGCGGTCCACTTGAACAATGAGCAGTTCTTC. J is TRBJ2-1 and V is TRBV12-3 or TRBV12-4; D is perhaps TRBD2 (5 bases). The CDR3 length is 17 residues. The germline V and J ends were trimmed by 0 bases and 5 bases, with 17 bases remaining between them.

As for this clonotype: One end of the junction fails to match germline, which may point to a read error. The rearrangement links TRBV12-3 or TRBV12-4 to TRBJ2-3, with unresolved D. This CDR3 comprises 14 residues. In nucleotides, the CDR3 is TGTGCCAGCAGTTTAAGCGTGAGATCAGATGCGCAGTATTTC. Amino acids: CASSLSVRSDAQYF.

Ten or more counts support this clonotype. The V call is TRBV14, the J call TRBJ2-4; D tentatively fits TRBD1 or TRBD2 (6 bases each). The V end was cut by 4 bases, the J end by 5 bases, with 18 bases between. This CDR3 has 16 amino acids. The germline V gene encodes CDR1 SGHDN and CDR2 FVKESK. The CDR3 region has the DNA TGTGCCAGCAGCCTCCTAGGGGGGAGCCAAGAAAACATTCAGTACTTC. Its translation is CASSLLGGSQENIQYF.

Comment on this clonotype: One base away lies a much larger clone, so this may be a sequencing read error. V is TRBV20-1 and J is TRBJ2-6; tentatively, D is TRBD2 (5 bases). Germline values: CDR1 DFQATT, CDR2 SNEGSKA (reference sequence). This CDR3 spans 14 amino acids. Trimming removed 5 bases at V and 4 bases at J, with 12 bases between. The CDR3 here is CSAGGSGGANVLTF. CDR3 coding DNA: TGCAGTGCTGGAGGCAGCGGCGGGGCCAACGTCCTGACTTTC.

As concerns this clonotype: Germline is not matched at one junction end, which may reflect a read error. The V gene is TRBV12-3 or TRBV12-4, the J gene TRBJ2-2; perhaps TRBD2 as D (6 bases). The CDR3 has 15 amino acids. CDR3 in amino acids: CASSLGEEGTGELLF. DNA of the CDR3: TGTGCCAGCAGTTTAGGGGAGGAGGGGACCGGGGAGCTGTTGTTT.

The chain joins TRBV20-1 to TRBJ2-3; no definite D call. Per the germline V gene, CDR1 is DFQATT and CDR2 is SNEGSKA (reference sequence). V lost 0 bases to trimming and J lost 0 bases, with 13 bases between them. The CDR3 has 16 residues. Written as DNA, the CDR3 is TGCAGTGCTAGAGAGTTTGGCCTCGTTAGCACAGATACGCAGTATTTT. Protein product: CSAREFGLVSTDTQYF.

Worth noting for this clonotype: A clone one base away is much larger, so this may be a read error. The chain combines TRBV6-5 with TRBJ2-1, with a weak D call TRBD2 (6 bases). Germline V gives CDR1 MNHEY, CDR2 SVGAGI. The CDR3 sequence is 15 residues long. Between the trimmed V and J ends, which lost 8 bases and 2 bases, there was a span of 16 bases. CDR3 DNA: TGTGCCAGCGGTTCTGGGAGGAGGACCTACAATGAGCAGTTCTTC. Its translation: CASGSGRRTYNEQFF.

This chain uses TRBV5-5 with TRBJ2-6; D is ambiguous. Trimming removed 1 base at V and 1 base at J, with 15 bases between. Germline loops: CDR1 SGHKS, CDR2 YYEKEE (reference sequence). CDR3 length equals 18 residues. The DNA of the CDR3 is TGTGCCAGCAGCTTGAGCAGACATCCCGTTTCTGGGGCCAACGTCCTGACTTTC. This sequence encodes CASSLSRHPVSGANVLTF.

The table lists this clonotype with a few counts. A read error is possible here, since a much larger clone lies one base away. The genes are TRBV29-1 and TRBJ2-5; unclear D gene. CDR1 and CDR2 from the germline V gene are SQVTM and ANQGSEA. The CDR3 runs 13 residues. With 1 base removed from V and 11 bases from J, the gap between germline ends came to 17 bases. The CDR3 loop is CSVEGWANNEQYF. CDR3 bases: TGCAGCGTTGAAGGGTGGGCTAACAATGAGCAGTACTTC.

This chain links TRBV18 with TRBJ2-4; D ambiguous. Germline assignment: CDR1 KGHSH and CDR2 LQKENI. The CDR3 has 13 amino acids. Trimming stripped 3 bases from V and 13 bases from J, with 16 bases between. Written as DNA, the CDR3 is TGTGCCAGCTCACCCTTTTTCTCCAATGAGCAGTACTTC. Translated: CASSPFFSNEQYF.

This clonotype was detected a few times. Here the CDR3 reads CASSPILAGNEQYF. CDR3 coding DNA: TGTGCCAGCAGCCCCATTCTAGCGGGAAACGAGCAGTACTTC. The chain links TRBV7-2 to TRBJ2-5; 9 bases map to TRBD2. The end of the DNA is better explained by TRBJ2-7, so the J call may be wrong. The CDR3 has 14 residues. The V gene's germline CDR1 is SGHTA and CDR2 FQGNSA.

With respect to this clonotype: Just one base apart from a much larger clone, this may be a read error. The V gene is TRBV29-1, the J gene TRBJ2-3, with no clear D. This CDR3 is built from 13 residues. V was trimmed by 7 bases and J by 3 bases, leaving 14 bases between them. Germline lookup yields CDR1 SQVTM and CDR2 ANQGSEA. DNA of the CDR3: TGCAGCGCCCAGGACGGAGCGACAGATACGCAGTATTTT. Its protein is CSAQDGATDTQYF.

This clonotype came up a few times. The chain's CDR3 is CASSPKLAGGPVSYEQYF. In nucleotides, the CDR3 is TGTGCCAGCAGCCCGAAACTAGCGGGAGGGCCTGTCTCCTACGAGCAGTACTTC. The rearrangement uses TRBV5-4 and TRBJ2-7, with TRBD2 matching 13 bases. The CDR3 spans 18 residues. With 4 bases clipped from V and 0 bases from J, the junction kept 10 bases outside the gene matches. Germline V lookup: CDR1 SGHNT, CDR2 YYREEE (reference sequence).

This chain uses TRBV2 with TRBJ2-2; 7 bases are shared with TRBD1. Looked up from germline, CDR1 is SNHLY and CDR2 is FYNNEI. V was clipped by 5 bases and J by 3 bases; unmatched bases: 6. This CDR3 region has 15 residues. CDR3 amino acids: CASSLQGTYTGELFF. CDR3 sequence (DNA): TGTGCCAGCAGTCTACAGGGGACCTACACCGGGGAGCTGTTTTTT.

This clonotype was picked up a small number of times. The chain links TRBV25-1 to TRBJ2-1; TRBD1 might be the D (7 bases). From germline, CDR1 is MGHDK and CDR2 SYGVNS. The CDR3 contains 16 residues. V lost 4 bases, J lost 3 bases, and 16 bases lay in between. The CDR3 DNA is TGTGCCAGCAGTGGGGGACAGCCTAGCGTCTACAATGAGCAGTTCTTC. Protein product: CASSGGQPSVYNEQFF.

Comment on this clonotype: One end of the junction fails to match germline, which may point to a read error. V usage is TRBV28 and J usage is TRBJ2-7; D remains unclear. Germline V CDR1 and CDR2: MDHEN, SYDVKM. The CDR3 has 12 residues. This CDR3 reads CASSSPPYELYF. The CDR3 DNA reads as TGTGCCAGCAGCTCGCCCCCCTACGAGCTGTACTTC. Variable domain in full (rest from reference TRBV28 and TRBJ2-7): DVKVTQSSRYLVKRTGEKVFLECVQDMDHENMFWYRQDPGLGLRLIYFSYDVKMKEKGDIPEGYSVSREKKERFSLILESASTNQTSMYLCASSSPPYELYFGPGTRLTVT.